This T cell receptor (beta chain) was sequenced for a study of OX40 agonist ivuxolimab in advanced cancers. A single count supports this clone. Repertoires were generated with immunoSEQ multiplex PCR, while TCRdb's copy carries only in-frame clones and drops some. The table lists under 85,000 clones, around 82% of them singletons, with around 8% in the top ten. Germline CDR1 is SGHNT and CDR2 is YYREEE (reference sequence). V lost 0 bases to trimming and J lost 0 bases, with 9 bases between them. CDR3 size: 16 residues. The source was CD4+ or CD8+ T cells sorted from blood, collected in a trial of the OX40 agonist ivuxolimab. The chain uses TRBV5-4 and TRBJ2-2; D could derive from TRBD1 or TRBD2 (5 bases each). This clonotype was obtained from an adult with an advanced solid tumor such as melanoma, head and neck, liver or kidney cancer. CDR3 loop: CASSLGGPANTGELFF. CDR3 DNA sequence: TGTGCCAGCAGCTTGGGGGGACCCGCGAACACCGGGGAGCTGTTTTTT.